This record looks at one T cell receptor (beta chain) sequence and its context. Its target is not known. V lost 2 bases to trimming and J lost 2 bases; unmatched junction nucleotides: 10. The CDR3 is made up of 16 amino acids. The germline V gene has CDR1 DFQATT and CDR2 SNEGSKA (reference sequence). TCRdb reprocessed the RT-PCR reads via MiXCR and lists one record per CDR3 protein. The table shows hundreds of thousands of distinct CDR3 sequences, with about a sixth occurring only once. This specimen belongs to a study of response to subunit inactivated influenza vaccine. Study-wide findings and caveats: Authors suggested each seasonal influenza vaccination recruits few new T cells.

The V call is TRBV20-1, the J call TRBJ2-7; TRBD1 matches at 9 bases. The sequence derives from a man aged 50 to 60 who received an inactivated influenza vaccine. This material consisted of PBMCs from blood, taken roughly 12 days after vaccination. The CDR3 sequence: CSARQPPGTGPYEQYF. As DNA, the CDR3 is TGCAGTGCTAGACAACCCCCCGGGACAGGGCCCTACGAGCAGTACTTC.